This T cell receptor beta chain was captured in a study of vaccination effects on CD4 cells after COVID-19. The table came from immunoSEQ multiplex PCR; TCRdb's copy has only in-frame clones and leaves some out. The repertoire holds fewer than 40,000 clones, around 68% seen once, with approximately 24% in the top ten. Study conclusions and caveats: Marked clonal contraction was seen in infection- and vaccine-induced clones late after vaccination. Researchers report that only 1 of 255 vaccine-induced clones in healthy vaccinees cross-reacted with common cold coronaviruses.

CDR1 MNHEY and CDR2 SVGAGI come from the germline V gene. Trimming cost V 8 bases and J 4 bases, with 7 bases left between them. CDR3 size: 11 residues. Using viral peptide pools, the ViraFEST assay grew out antigen-specific CD4+ T cells prior to sequencing. Isolating CD4+ T cells followed more than eight days of culture. All vaccine recipients tested negative for nucleocapsid antibodies and had never contracted SARS-CoV-2 infection. PBMC were cultured at a few million per well with roughly 10 IU/ml IL-2 and around 10 ug/ml peptides. Concerning this clone: The target antigen is unknown.

The receptor comes from a human donor who received a COVID-19 vaccine. Here the sequenced sample was CD4+ T cells from PBMCs cultured with SARS-CoV-2 spike peptides, taken before COVID-19 vaccination. The chain is built from TRBV6-5 and TRBJ2-3; D is ambiguous. CDR3 protein: CASVLADTQYF. The CDR3 region has the DNA TGTGCCAGCGTGTTAGCAGATACGCAGTATTTT.